Sequencing of this T cell receptor (beta chain) was carried out in a study of cytomegalovirus exposure and HLA in healthy donors. Turning to the study itself: Some 180 million T cells yielded over 90 million unique TCR beta sequences in earlier analysis. Findings of the study overall: HLA restriction was apparent for most CMV-associated TCR beta chains in a later analysis.

Use of 60 Vbeta and 13 Jbeta primers characterized the PCR. Per the original data handling: The count from a later analysis was roughly 80 million unique TCR beta chains, around 11 million of them shared. Here immunoSEQ multiplex PCR was the method, and the copy in TCRdb shows in-frame clones only, minus some. V and J calls and clone size are those listed in that table; D and trimming were worked out from the DNA. Here the sample spans over 110,000 clones, roughly 79% being singletons. Although they were nominally healthy when sampled, donors likely had unrecorded immune exposures. The V segment lost 4 bases and the J segment 5 bases; nucleotides outside the gene matches: 9. Germline assignment: CDR1 SGDLS and CDR2 YYNGEE. This CDR3 comprises 16 residues. Concerning this clone: As yet, its antigen is unknown.

The rearrangement links TRBV9 to TRBJ2-5; 12 nucleotides match TRBD2. The receptor's source is a man younger than 30 in good health and CMV-seronegative. Material for sequencing was PBMCs. The CDR3 DNA sequence: TGTGCCAGCAGCTTTGGACTAGCGGGATCGGGGGAGACCCAGTACTTC. This gives the protein CASSFGLAGSGETQYF.